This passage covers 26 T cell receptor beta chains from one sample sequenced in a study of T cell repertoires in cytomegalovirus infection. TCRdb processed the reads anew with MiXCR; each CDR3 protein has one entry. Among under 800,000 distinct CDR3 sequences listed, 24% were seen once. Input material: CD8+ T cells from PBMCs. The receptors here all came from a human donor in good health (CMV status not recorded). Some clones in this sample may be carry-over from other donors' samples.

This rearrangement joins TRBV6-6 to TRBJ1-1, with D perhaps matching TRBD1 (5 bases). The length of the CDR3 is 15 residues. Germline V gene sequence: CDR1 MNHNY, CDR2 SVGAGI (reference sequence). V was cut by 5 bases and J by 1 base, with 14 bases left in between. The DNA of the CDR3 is TGTGCCAGCAGTGATCTGGGGGTAGGGAACACTGAAGCTTTCTTT. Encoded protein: CASSDLGVGNTEAFF.

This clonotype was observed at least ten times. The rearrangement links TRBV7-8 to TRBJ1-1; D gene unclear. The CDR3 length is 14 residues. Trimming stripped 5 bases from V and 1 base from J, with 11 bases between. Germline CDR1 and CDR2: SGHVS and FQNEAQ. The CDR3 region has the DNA TGTGCCAGCAGCCCTGTGGGAGGGAACACTGAAGCTTTCTTT. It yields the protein CASSPVGGNTEAFF.

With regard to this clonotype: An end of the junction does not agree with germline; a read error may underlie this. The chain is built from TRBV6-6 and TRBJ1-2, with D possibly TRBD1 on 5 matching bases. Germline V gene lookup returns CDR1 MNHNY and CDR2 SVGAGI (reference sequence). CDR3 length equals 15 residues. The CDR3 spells CASIYRRPPEHGYTF. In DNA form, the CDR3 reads TGTGCCAGCATTTACAGGAGACCCCCGGAACATGGCTACACCTTC.

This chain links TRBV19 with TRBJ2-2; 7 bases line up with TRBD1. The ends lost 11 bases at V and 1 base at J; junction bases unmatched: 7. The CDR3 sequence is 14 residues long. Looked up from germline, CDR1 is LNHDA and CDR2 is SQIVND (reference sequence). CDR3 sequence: CASEGGLNTGELFF. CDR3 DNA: TGTGCCTCCGAAGGGGGCCTGAACACCGGGGAGCTGTTTTTT.

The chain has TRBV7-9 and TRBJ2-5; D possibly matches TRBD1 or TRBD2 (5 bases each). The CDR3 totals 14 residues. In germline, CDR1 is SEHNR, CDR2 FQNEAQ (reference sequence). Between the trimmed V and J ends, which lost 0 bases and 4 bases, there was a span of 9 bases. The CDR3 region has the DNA TGTGCCAGCAGCTTAGCAGGGGACGCAGAGACCCAGTACTTC. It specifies CASSLAGDAETQYF.

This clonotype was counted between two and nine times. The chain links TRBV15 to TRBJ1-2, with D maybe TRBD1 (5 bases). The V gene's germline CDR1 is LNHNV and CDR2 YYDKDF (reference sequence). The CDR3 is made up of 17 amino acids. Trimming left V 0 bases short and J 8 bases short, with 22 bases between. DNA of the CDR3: TGTGCCACCAGCAGAGATCCTGTAAGAGGGGCCCGGGAAGGCTACACCTTC. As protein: CATSRDPVRGAREGYTF.

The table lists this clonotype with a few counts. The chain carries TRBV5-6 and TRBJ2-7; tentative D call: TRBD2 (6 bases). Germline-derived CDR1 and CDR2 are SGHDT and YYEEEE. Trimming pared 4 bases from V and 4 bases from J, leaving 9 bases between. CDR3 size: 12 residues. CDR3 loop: CASSGGTYEQYV. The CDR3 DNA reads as TGTGCCAGCAGCGGGGGGACTTACGAGCAGTACGTC.

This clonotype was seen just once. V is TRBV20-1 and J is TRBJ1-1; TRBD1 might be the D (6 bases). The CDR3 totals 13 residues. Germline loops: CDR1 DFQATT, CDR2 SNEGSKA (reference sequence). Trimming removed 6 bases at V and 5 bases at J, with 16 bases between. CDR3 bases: TGCAGTGCCACGGGACACCCGGGAACTGAAGCTTTCTTT. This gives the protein CSATGHPGTEAFF.

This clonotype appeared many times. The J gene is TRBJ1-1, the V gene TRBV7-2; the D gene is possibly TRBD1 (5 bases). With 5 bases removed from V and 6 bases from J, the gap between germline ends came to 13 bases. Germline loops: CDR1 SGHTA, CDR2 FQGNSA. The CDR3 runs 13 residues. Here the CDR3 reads CASSPPGGAEAFF. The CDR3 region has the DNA TGTGCCAGCAGCCCCCCCGGAGGGGCTGAAGCTTTCTTT.

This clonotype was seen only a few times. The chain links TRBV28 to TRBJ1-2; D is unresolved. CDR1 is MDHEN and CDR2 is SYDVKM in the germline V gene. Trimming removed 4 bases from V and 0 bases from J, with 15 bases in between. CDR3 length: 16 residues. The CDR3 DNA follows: TGTGCCAGCAGTTCTTTCTCCAGGAGTTCTAACTATGGCTACACCTTC. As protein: CASSSFSRSSNYGYTF.

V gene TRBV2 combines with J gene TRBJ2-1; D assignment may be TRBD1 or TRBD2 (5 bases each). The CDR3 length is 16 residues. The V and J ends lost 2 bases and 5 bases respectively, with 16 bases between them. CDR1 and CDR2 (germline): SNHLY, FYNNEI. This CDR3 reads CASSESQGDMDNEQFF. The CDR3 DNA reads TGTGCCAGCAGTGAAAGTCAGGGAGACATGGACAATGAGCAGTTCTTC.

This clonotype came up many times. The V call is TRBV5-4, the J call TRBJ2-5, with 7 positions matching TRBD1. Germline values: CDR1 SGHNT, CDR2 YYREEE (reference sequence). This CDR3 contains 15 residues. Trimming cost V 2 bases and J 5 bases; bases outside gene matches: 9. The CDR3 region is CASSLQGMVWETQYF. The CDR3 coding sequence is TGTGCCAGCAGCTTACAGGGGATGGTGTGGGAGACCCAGTACTTC.

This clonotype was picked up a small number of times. CDR3 in amino acids: CAYEGGIPYNEQFF. The CDR3 DNA reads TGTGCCTATGAGGGGGGCATCCCCTACAATGAGCAGTTCTTC. This rearrangement joins TRBV12-5 to TRBJ2-1; D is possibly TRBD1 or TRBD2 (6 bases each). From germline, CDR1 is LGHNT and CDR2 FRNRAP. The CDR3 is made up of 14 amino acids.

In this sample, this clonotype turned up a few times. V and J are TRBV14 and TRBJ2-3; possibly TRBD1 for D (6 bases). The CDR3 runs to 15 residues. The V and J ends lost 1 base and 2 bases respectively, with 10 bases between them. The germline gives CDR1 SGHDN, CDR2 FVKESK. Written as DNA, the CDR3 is TGTGCCAGCAGCCAAGGGGACACCGCCACAGATACGCAGTATTTT. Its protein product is CASSQGDTATDTQYF.

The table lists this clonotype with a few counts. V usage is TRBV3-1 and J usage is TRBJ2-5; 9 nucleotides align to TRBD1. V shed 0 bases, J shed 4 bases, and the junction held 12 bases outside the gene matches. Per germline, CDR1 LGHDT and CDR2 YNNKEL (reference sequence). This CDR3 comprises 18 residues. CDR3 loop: CASSQDLDRGQGGETQYF. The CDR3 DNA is TGTGCCAGCAGCCAAGATCTGGATAGGGGACAGGGCGGAGAGACCCAGTACTTC.

The CDR3 loop is CASSLRDHLFNEQFF. CDR3 in DNA: TGCGCCAGCAGTCTACGGGACCATCTTTTTAATGAGCAGTTCTTC. The rearrangement joins TRBV5-1 to TRBJ2-1; D may match TRBD1 or TRBD2 (5 bases each). The CDR3 has 15 amino acids. Trimming shortened V by 5 bases and J by 7 bases, and 19 bases separated the two germline ends. Germline-derived CDR1 and CDR2 are SGHRS and YFSETQ.

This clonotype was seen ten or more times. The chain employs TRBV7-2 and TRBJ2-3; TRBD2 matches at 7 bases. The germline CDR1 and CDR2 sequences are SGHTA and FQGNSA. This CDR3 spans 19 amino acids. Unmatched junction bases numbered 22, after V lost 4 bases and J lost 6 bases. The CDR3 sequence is CASSSPRVGSGSNWDTQYF. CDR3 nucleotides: TGTGCCAGCAGCTCCCCCAGGGTGGGTAGCGGGTCGAATTGGGATACGCAGTATTTT.

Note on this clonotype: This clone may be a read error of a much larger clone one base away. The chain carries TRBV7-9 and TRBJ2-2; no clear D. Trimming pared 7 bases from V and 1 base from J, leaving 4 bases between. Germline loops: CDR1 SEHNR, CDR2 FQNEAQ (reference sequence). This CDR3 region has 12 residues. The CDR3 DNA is TGTGCCAGCAAGCGGAACACCGGGGAGCTGTTTTTT. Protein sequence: CASKRNTGELFF. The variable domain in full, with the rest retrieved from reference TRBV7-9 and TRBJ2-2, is DTGVSQNPRHKITKRGQNVTFRCDPISEHNRLYWYRQTLGQGPEFLTYFQNEAQLEKSRLLSDRFSAERPKGSFSTLEIQRTEQGDSAMYLCASKRNTGELFFGEGSRLTVL.

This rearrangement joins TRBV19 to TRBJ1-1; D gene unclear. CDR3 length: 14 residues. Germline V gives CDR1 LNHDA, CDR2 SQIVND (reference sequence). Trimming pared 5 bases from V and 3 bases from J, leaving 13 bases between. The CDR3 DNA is TGTGCCAGTAGTTGGGCCACCGCGGACACTGAAGCTTTCTTT. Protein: CASSWATADTEAFF.

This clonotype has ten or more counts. CDR3 DNA sequence: TGTGCCAGCAGCCAAGGGGTAGACAGGGCGCCCTACGAGCAGTACGTC. It specifies CASSQGVDRAPYEQYV. This chain links TRBV28 with TRBJ2-7; 7 nucleotides match TRBD1. There are 16 residues in the CDR3. CDR1 and CDR2 from the germline V gene are MDHEN and SYDVKM. J was trimmed by 2 bases and V by 6 bases; bases with no gene match: 13.

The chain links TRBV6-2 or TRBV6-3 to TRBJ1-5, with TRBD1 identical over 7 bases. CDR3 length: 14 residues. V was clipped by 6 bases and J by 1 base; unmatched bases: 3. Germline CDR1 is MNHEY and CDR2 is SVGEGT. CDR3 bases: TGTGCCAGCAGAATCAGGGGGAGCAATCAGCCCCAGCATTTT. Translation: CASRIRGSNQPQHF.

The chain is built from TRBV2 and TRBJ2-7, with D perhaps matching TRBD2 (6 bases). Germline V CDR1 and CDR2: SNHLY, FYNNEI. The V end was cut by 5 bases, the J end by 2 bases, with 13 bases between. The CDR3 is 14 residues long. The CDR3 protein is CASSSGTFAYEQYF. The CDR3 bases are TGTGCCAGCAGTTCCGGGACTTTTGCCTACGAGCAGTACTTC.

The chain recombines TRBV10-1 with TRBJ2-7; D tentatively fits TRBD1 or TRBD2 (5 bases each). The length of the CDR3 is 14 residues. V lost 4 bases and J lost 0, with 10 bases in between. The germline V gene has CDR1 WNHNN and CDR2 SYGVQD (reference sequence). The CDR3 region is CASSGGSSSYEQYF. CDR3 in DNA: TGCGCCAGCAGTGGGGGGTCCAGCTCCTACGAGCAGTACTTC.

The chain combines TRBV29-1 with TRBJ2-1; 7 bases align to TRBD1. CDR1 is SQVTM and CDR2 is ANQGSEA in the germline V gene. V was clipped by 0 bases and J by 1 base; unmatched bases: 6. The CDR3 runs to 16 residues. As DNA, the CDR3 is TGCAGCGTTGAAGATTGGGGACAGCTTTCCTACAATGAGCAGTTCTTC. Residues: CSVEDWGQLSYNEQFF.

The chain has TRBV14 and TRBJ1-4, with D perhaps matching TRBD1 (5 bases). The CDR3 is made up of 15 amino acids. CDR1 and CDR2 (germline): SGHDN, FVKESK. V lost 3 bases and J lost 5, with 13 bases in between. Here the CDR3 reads CASSQGDGVNEKLFF. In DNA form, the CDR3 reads TGTGCCAGCAGCCAGGGGGACGGAGTAAATGAAAAACTGTTTTTT.

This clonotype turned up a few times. CDR3 region: CASSEGLAAYNEQFF. As DNA, the CDR3 is TGTGCCAGCAGTGAAGGACTAGCGGCCTACAATGAGCAGTTCTTC. V is TRBV2 and J is TRBJ2-1; 9 positions agree with TRBD2. The CDR3 runs 15 residues. V trimming: 1 base; J trimming: 2 bases; junction bases outside the gene matches: 0. The germline V gene has CDR1 SNHLY and CDR2 FYNNEI.